Each of the 7 T cell receptor beta chains below was sequenced from the same sample in a study of shared clonotypes between healthy human individuals. Only in-frame clones appear in the TCRdb table, and some are missing; sequencing was by immunoSEQ multiplex PCR. The sample consists of fewer than 500,000 clones, roughly 85% of them appearing once. The sample taken for sequencing was PBMCs. These TCRs come from a woman aged 40 to 50 in good health. Some clones in this sample may be carry-over from other donors' samples.

The CDR3 region has the DNA TGTGCCAGCAGCTTAGAGTCCGGGACAGGGGTCCCCGCCGGTTCTGAAGCTTTCTTT. Translated: CASSLESGTGVPAGSEAFF. This chain links TRBV11-2 with TRBJ1-1; 10 bases fit TRBD1. Germline V gives CDR1 SGHAT, CDR2 FQNNGV. V gave up 0 bases and J gave up 6 bases; unmatched junction bases: 16. CDR3 length equals 19 residues.

This chain connects TRBV5-1 to TRBJ2-3; a weak D match, TRBD1 (6 bases). The CDR3 extends over 16 amino acids. Trimming pared 4 bases from V and 2 bases from J, leaving 17 bases between. Germline values: CDR1 SGHRS, CDR2 YFSETQ. The CDR3 loop is CASSQQGALTTDTQYF. The CDR3 nucleotides read TGCGCCAGCAGCCAACAGGGTGCCTTGACCACAGATACGCAGTATTTT.

The chain employs TRBV27 and TRBJ2-3; D is unresolved. This CDR3 region has 17 residues. Germline lookup yields CDR1 MNHEY and CDR2 SMNVEV (reference sequence). The germline V and J ends were trimmed by 5 bases and 4 bases, with 22 bases remaining between them. The CDR3 region is CASSHRVVAREADTQYF. The DNA of the CDR3 is TGTGCCAGCAGTCACCGGGTGGTAGCAAGGGAAGCAGATACGCAGTATTTT.

The rearrangement uses TRBV9 and TRBJ1-2; 8 bases are a match to TRBD1. Germline loops: CDR1 SGDLS, CDR2 YYNGEE. The CDR3 spans 15 residues. V lost 0 bases, J lost 8 bases, and 9 bases stayed unmatched. As DNA, the CDR3 is TGTGCCAGCAGCGTAGAGGGACGGACAGGGAGCGGCTACACCTTC. Translating it yields CASSVEGRTGSGYTF.

V gene TRBV10-3 combines with J gene TRBJ2-7, with TRBD2 identical over 7 bases. Germline values: CDR1 ENHRY, CDR2 SYGVKD. J gave up 5 bases and V 0 bases, and 4 bases lay outside the gene matches. The CDR3 has 14 residues. The CDR3 sequence: CAISESGLWDEQYF. CDR3 nucleotides: TGTGCCATCAGTGAGTCGGGACTATGGGACGAGCAGTACTTC.

Written as DNA, the CDR3 is TGTGCCAGCAGCTCCGAGGGAGGGGTAATCGACGAGCAGTACTTC. Translating it yields CASSSEGGVIDEQYF. The J gene is TRBJ2-7, the V gene TRBV11-2; TRBD2 matches at 7 bases. The V segment lost 4 bases and the J segment 5 bases; nucleotides outside the gene matches: 11. CDR1 and CDR2 (germline): SGHAT, FQNNGV. The CDR3 covers 15 residues.

This chain connects TRBV7-9 to TRBJ1-3, with a weak D call TRBD1 (6 bases). There are 13 residues in the CDR3. CDR1 and CDR2 from the germline V gene are SEHNR and FQNEAQ (reference sequence). V was cut by 5 bases and J by 4 bases, with 9 bases left in between. The chain's CDR3 is CASSRGTGNTIYF. CDR3 nucleotide sequence: TGTGCCAGCAGCCGAGGGACAGGAAACACCATATATTTT.